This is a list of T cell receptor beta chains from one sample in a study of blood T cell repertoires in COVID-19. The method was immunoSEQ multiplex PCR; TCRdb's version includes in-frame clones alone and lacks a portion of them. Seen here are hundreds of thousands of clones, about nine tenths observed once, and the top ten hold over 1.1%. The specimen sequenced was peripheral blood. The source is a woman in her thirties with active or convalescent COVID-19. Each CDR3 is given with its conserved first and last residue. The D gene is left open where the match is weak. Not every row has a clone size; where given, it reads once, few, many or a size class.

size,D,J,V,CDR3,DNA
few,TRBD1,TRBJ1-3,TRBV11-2,CASSFLRDSNLGNTIYF,TGTGCCAGCAGCTTTCTTCGGGACAGCAATCTGGGAAACACCATATATTTT
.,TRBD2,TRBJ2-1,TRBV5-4,CASSYRTSGGVRNEQFF,TGTGCCAGCAGCTATCGGACTAGCGGGGGGGTTAGGAATGAGCAGTTCTTC
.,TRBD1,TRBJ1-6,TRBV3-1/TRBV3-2,CASSQDLATGLNSPLHF,TGTGCCAGCAGCCAAGATCTGGCGACAGGGTTAAATTCACCCCTCCACTTT
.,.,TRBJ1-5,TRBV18,CASSPQGSSHQPQHF,TGTGCCAGCTCACCGCAAGGGAGTTCACATCAGCCCCAGCATTTT
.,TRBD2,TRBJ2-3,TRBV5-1,CASSLWASGTSTDTQYF,TGCGCCAGCAGCCTGTGGGCTAGCGGGACTAGCACAGATACGCAGTATTTT
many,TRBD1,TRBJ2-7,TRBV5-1,CASSLGDRFYEQYF,TGCGCCAGCAGCTTGGGGGACAGGTTTTACGAGCAGTACTTC
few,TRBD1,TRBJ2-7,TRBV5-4,CASSLEQGIHEQYF,TGTGCCAGCAGCTTGGAACAGGGGATACACGAGCAGTACTTC
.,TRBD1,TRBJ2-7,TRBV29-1,CSVGGQAYEQYF,TGCAGCGTTGGCGGACAGGCCTACGAGCAGTACTTC
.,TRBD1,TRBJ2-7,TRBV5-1,CASSNGQGRGEQYF,TGCGCCAGCAGCAACGGACAGGGCAGAGGCGAGCAGTACTTC
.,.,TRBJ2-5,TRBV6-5,CASPELAGNQETQYF,TGTGCCAGCCCCGAGCTCGCAGGTAACCAAGAGACCCAGTACTTC
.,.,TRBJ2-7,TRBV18,CASSLSTDYEQYF,TGTGCCAGCTCACTTTCGACAGACTACGAGCAGTACTTC
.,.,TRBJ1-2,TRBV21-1,CASSSRRRGQGTIPYGYTF,TGTGCCAGCAGCTCCCGACGGAGGGGACAGGGTACGATTCCCTATGGCTACACCTTC
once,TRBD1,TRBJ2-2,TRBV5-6,CASSLDLPRDREGIGELFF,TGTGCCAGCAGCTTGGACCTGCCGCGGGACAGGGAAGGCATCGGGGAGCTGTTTTTT
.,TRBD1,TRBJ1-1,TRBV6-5,CASTQLTGANTEAFF,TGTGCCAGCACCCAACTCACAGGGGCCAACACTGAAGCTTTCTTT
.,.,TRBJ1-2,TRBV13,CASSLRGPYGYTF,TGTGCCAGCAGCTTAAGGGGTCCCTATGGCTACACCTTC
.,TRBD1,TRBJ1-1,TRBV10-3,CAISGDRGRATEAFF,TGTGCCATCAGTGGGGACAGGGGGCGGGCCACTGAAGCTTTCTTT
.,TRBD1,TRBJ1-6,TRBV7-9,CASRLTGDSPLHF,TGTGCCAGCAGACTGACAGGGGACTCACCCCTCCACTTT
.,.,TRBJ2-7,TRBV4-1,CASSQGTRETYEQYF,TGCGCCAGCAGCCAAGGGACTCGTGAAACCTACGAGCAGTACTTC
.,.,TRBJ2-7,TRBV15,CATARGGTGSYEQYF,TGTGCCACCGCCCGGGGGGGGACAGGGTCCTACGAGCAGTACTTC
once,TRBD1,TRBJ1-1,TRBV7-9,CASSFDRGENTEAFF,TGTGCCAGCAGCTTCGACAGGGGTGAGAACACTGAAGCTTTCTTT
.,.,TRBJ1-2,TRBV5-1,CASSLGSYYGYTF,TGCGCCAGCAGCTTGGGGAGCTACTATGGCTACACCTTC